Listed below are T cell receptor beta chains from one sample, sequenced in a study of shared clonotypes between healthy human individuals. Libraries were prepared by immunoSEQ multiplex PCR; TCRdb keeps only in-frame clonotypes and omits some of them. The sample consists of under 750,000 clones, around 77% of them appearing once. The source material was memory CD4+ T cells sorted from blood. Receptors were obtained from a woman under 40 in good health. Each CDR3 is given with its conserved first and last residue. A D gene is named only where the DNA matches it firmly. Clone size is not always given. Where it is, it says once, few, many or a class for expanded clones.

CASSSPGQRYNYEQYF | TGTGCCAGCAGTTCCCCCGGGCAACGGTACAACTACGAGCAGTACTTC | few | TRBJ2-7 | TRBV27 | .
CASSLGSGRKNQETQYF | TGTGCCAGCAGTCTAGGGAGCGGGCGGAAAAACCAAGAGACCCAGTACTTC | few | TRBJ2-5 | TRBV5-8 | .
CASSVAGSNSPLHF | TGTGCCAGCAGCGTAGCTGGCTCTAATTCACCCCTCCACTTT | . | TRBJ1-6 | TRBV9 | .
CASSEGQLTEAFF | TGTGCCAGCAGCGAGGGACAGCTGACTGAAGCTTTCTTT | . | TRBJ1-1 | TRBV21-1 | .
CASSIQFSGANVLTF | TGTGCCAGTAGTATTCAGTTCTCTGGGGCCAACGTCCTGACTTTC | . | TRBJ2-6 | TRBV19 | .
CASREQGDGELFF | TGTGCCAGCAGAGAACAGGGAGACGGGGAGCTGTTTTTT | many | TRBJ2-2 | TRBV11-3 | .
CASSHRGGYGYTF | TGTGCCAGCAGCCACAGGGGAGGCTATGGCTACACCTTC | . | TRBJ1-2 | TRBV5-6 | TRBD1
CASSIGDTSNYGYTF | TGTGCCAGTAGTATAGGGGACACATCTAACTATGGCTACACCTTC | . | TRBJ1-2 | TRBV19 | .
CASSARQPEAFF | TGTGCCAGCAGTGCGAGACAACCTGAAGCTTTCTTT | . | TRBJ1-1 | TRBV6-1 | .
CASSPRTGNTEAFF | TGTGCCAGCAGTCCGAGGACAGGGAACACTGAAGCTTTCTTT | . | TRBJ1-1 | TRBV6-5 | TRBD1
CASSTTGTGLLTGELFF | TGTGCCAGCAGCACAACCGGGACAGGTCTGTTGACCGGGGAGCTGTTTTTT | . | TRBJ2-2 | TRBV9 | TRBD1
CASSQGRSTEAFF | TGTGCCAGCAGCCAGGGAAGGAGCACTGAAGCTTTCTTT | few | TRBJ1-1 | TRBV6-5 | .
CASSLTGVGYEQYF | TGTGCCAGCAGCTTGACAGGGGTAGGGTACGAGCAGTACTTC | . | TRBJ2-7 | TRBV11-1 | TRBD1
CASSLRAVSEQYF | TGTGCCAGCAGTTTAAGGGCGGTGTCCGAGCAGTACTTC | . | TRBJ2-7 | TRBV27 | .
CAWSRTGAYEQYF | TGTGCCTGGAGTCGGACAGGGGCCTACGAGCAGTACTTC | . | TRBJ2-7 | TRBV30 | TRBD1
CASTWAQPNEQFF | TGTGCCAGCACCTGGGCTCAACCCAATGAGCAGTTCTTC | . | TRBJ2-1 | TRBV7-9 | .
CASSLGMGGYTF | TGTGCCAGCAGCCTCGGGATGGGAGGCTACACCTTC | . | TRBJ1-2 | TRBV5-4 | .
CASSPKGPPNIQYF | TGTGCCAGCAGCCCCAAGGGACCACCCAACATTCAGTACTTC | many | TRBJ2-4 | TRBV11-2 | .
CASSEGQGIFGYTF | TGTGCCAGCAGTGAAGGGCAGGGTATATTTGGCTACACCTTC | once | TRBJ1-2 | TRBV2 | .
CASSSNPGPRGLTDTQYF | TGTGCCAGCAGTTCCAATCCAGGCCCCAGGGGGCTCACAGATACGCAGTATTTT | . | TRBJ2-3 | TRBV28 | TRBD1
CASSQGGLTSYNEQFF | TGTGCCAGCAGCCAAGGCGGACTAACGAGCTACAATGAGCAGTTCTTC | few | TRBJ2-1 | TRBV4-2 | .
CASSGEYGYTF | TGTGCCAGCAGTGGCGAGTATGGCTACACCTTC | few | TRBJ1-2 | TRBV2 | .
CASSARGAGELFF | TGCGCCAGCAGTGCACGTGGGGCCGGGGAGCTGTTTTTT | few | TRBJ2-2 | TRBV10-2 | .
CASRGSNQLQHF | TGTGCCAGCCGGGGGAGCAATCAGCTCCAGCATTTT | once | TRBJ1-5 | TRBV21-1 | .
CASSQRTDTQYF | TGTGCCAGCAGCCAGAGGACAGATACGCAGTATTTT | . | TRBJ2-3 | TRBV4-2 | .
CASRSGSGSGANVLTF | TGTGCCAGCAGGAGTGGGAGTGGGTCTGGGGCCAACGTCCTGACTTTC | . | TRBJ2-6 | TRBV2 | .
CASSLDYEQYF | TGTGCCAGCAGCCTTGACTACGAGCAGTACTTC | . | TRBJ2-7 | TRBV28 | .
CASSDRAQETQYF | TGTGCCAGCAGTGACCGGGCCCAAGAGACCCAGTACTTC | . | TRBJ2-5 | TRBV6-5 | .
CASSWNTGTSGTDTQYF | TGTGCCAGCAGCTGGAATACCGGGACTAGCGGCACAGATACGCAGTATTTT | . | TRBJ2-3 | TRBV7-9 | TRBD2
CASSPTTGSGNNEQFF | TGTGCCAGCAGCCCGACTACAGGGTCAGGAAACAATGAGCAGTTCTTC | . | TRBJ2-1 | TRBV7-3 | .
CASSSPGGGYTF | TGTGCCAGCAGCTCCCCTGGGGGAGGCTACACCTTC | few | TRBJ1-2 | TRBV28 | .
CAISPGQGHYEQYF | TGTGCCATCAGCCCCGGACAGGGCCACTACGAGCAGTACTTC | . | TRBJ2-7 | TRBV10-3 | TRBD1
CASSYSIGMSYEQYF | TGTGCCAGCAGTTACTCGATCGGGATGAGCTACGAGCAGTACTTC | . | TRBJ2-7 | TRBV6-6 | .
CASTGSGTLVQPQHF | TGTGCCAGCACAGGTTCGGGGACCTTGGTTCAGCCCCAGCATTTT | . | TRBJ1-5 | TRBV6-1 | .
CASSPHNEQFF | TGTGCCAGCAGTCCGCACAATGAGCAGTTCTTC | . | TRBJ2-1 | TRBV28 | .